This is a list of T cell receptor beta chains from one sample in a study of OX40 agonist ivuxolimab in advanced cancers. Produced via immunoSEQ multiplex PCR; TCRdb's table is partial and in-frame only. The sample shows fewer than 45,000 clones, around 92% of them seen only once. The sequenced sample was CD4+ or CD8+ T cells sorted from blood, obtained in a trial of the OX40 agonist ivuxolimab. These receptors all stem from an adult with an advanced solid tumor such as melanoma, head and neck, liver or kidney cancer. Both conserved end residues are part of each CDR3. D genes are given only for firm matches. Clone size, where shown, is once, few, many, or a class for clones that have expanded.

V gene	D gene	clone size	J gene	CDR3 protein	CDR3 DNA
TRBV11-3	TRBD1	.	TRBJ2-3	CASLLGGSSTDTQYF	TGTGCCAGCCTTTTAGGGGGCTCTAGCACAGATACGCAGTATTTT
TRBV5-8	.	.	TRBJ1-5	CASTALRSSNQPQHF	TGTGCCAGCACCGCACTCAGGTCGAGCAATCAGCCCCAGCATTTT
TRBV6-7	.	.	TRBJ1-1	CAPASEGAGNTEAFF	TGTGCCCCAGCATCCGAAGGGGCAGGGAACACTGAAGCTTTCTTT
TRBV7-9	.	once	TRBJ2-3	CASSSSRSRTDTQYF	TGTGCCAGCAGCTCATCCAGGTCCCGCACAGATACGCAGTATTTT
TRBV30	.	.	TRBJ1-5	CAWRAKGDSNQPQHF	TGTGCCTGGAGAGCTAAAGGGGATAGCAATCAGCCCCAGCATTTT
TRBV28	TRBD1	.	TRBJ2-7	CASQTGAGSTQYF	TGTGCCAGCCAGACAGGGGCTGGGTCTACGCAGTACTTC
TRBV6-5	.	.	TRBJ2-7	CASSRQPTLGEQYF	TGTGCCAGCAGTCGGCAGCCGACACTGGGCGAGCAGTACTTC
TRBV6-6	.	.	TRBJ2-3	CASSPWPTDTQYF	TGTGCCAGCAGTCCTTGGCCAACAGATACGCAGTATTTT
TRBV2	TRBD1	.	TRBJ2-1	CASRTLPGQGAESSYNEQFF	TGTGCCAGCAGGACACTTCCGGGACAGGGGGCGGAGAGCTCCTACAATGAGCAGTTCTTC
TRBV19	.	.	TRBJ2-3	CASSKTPSTDTQYF	TGTGCCAGTAGTAAGACCCCTAGCACAGATACGCAGTATTTT
TRBV10-3	TRBD1	.	TRBJ2-7	CAISGRGPQGVSSYEQYF	TGTGCCATCAGTGGGAGGGGGCCACAGGGGGTGTCCTCCTACGAGCAGTACTTC
TRBV7-2	.	.	TRBJ2-6	CASSLRRGASGANVLTF	TGTGCCAGCAGCCTGAGACGGGGAGCCTCTGGGGCCAACGTCCTGACTTTC
TRBV5-6	.	.	TRBJ2-3	CASREIPGQLSTDTQYF	TGTGCCAGCAGGGAGATACCGGGACAACTTAGCACAGATACGCAGTATTTT
TRBV6-5	.	.	TRBJ1-6	CASSYSGNSPLHF	TGTGCCAGCAGTTACTCGGGTAATTCACCCCTCCACTTT
TRBV19	.	.	TRBJ1-5	CASTDRADQPQHF	TGTGCCAGTACGGACCGAGCGGATCAGCCCCAGCATTTT
TRBV4-3	.	once	TRBJ1-4	CASSRRPTGEKLFF	TGCGCCAGCAGCCGACGGCCAACGGGAGAAAAACTGTTTTTT
TRBV10-3	TRBD1	.	TRBJ1-6	CAISEKQGNNSPLHF	TGTGCCATCAGCGAGAAACAGGGGAATAATTCACCCCTCCACTTT
TRBV27	TRBD1	.	TRBJ2-1	CASRGQGRNEQFF	TGTGCCAGCAGGGGACAGGGGCGAAATGAGCAGTTCTTC
TRBV5-4	TRBD2	.	TRBJ2-7	CASSLIAGGEQYF	TGTGCCAGCAGCTTAATAGCGGGAGGAGAGCAGTACTTC
TRBV5-4	TRBD2	.	TRBJ2-2	CASSGLAGGGTGELFF	TGTGCCAGCAGCGGACTAGCGGGGGGTGGGACCGGGGAGCTGTTTTTT
TRBV4-3	.	.	TRBJ1-2	CASSQDRGGAHGYTF	TGCGCCAGCAGCCAAGATCGAGGGGGGGCCCATGGCTACACCTTC
TRBV11-2	.	.	TRBJ2-1	CASSSQYSARSYNEQFF	TGTGCCAGCAGCTCCCAATACAGTGCCCGTTCCTACAATGAGCAGTTCTTC
TRBV10-3	.	.	TRBJ1-6	CAIRADNSPLHF	TGTGCCATCAGGGCGGATAATTCACCCCTCCACTTT
TRBV2	.	.	TRBJ1-6	CASRGRTVNSPLHF	TGTGCCAGCAGGGGGAGGACAGTAAATTCACCCCTCCACTTT
TRBV11-2	.	.	TRBJ2-5	CASSLPRQRETQYF	TGTGCCAGCAGCTTGCCTAGGCAGCGGGAGACCCAGTACTTC